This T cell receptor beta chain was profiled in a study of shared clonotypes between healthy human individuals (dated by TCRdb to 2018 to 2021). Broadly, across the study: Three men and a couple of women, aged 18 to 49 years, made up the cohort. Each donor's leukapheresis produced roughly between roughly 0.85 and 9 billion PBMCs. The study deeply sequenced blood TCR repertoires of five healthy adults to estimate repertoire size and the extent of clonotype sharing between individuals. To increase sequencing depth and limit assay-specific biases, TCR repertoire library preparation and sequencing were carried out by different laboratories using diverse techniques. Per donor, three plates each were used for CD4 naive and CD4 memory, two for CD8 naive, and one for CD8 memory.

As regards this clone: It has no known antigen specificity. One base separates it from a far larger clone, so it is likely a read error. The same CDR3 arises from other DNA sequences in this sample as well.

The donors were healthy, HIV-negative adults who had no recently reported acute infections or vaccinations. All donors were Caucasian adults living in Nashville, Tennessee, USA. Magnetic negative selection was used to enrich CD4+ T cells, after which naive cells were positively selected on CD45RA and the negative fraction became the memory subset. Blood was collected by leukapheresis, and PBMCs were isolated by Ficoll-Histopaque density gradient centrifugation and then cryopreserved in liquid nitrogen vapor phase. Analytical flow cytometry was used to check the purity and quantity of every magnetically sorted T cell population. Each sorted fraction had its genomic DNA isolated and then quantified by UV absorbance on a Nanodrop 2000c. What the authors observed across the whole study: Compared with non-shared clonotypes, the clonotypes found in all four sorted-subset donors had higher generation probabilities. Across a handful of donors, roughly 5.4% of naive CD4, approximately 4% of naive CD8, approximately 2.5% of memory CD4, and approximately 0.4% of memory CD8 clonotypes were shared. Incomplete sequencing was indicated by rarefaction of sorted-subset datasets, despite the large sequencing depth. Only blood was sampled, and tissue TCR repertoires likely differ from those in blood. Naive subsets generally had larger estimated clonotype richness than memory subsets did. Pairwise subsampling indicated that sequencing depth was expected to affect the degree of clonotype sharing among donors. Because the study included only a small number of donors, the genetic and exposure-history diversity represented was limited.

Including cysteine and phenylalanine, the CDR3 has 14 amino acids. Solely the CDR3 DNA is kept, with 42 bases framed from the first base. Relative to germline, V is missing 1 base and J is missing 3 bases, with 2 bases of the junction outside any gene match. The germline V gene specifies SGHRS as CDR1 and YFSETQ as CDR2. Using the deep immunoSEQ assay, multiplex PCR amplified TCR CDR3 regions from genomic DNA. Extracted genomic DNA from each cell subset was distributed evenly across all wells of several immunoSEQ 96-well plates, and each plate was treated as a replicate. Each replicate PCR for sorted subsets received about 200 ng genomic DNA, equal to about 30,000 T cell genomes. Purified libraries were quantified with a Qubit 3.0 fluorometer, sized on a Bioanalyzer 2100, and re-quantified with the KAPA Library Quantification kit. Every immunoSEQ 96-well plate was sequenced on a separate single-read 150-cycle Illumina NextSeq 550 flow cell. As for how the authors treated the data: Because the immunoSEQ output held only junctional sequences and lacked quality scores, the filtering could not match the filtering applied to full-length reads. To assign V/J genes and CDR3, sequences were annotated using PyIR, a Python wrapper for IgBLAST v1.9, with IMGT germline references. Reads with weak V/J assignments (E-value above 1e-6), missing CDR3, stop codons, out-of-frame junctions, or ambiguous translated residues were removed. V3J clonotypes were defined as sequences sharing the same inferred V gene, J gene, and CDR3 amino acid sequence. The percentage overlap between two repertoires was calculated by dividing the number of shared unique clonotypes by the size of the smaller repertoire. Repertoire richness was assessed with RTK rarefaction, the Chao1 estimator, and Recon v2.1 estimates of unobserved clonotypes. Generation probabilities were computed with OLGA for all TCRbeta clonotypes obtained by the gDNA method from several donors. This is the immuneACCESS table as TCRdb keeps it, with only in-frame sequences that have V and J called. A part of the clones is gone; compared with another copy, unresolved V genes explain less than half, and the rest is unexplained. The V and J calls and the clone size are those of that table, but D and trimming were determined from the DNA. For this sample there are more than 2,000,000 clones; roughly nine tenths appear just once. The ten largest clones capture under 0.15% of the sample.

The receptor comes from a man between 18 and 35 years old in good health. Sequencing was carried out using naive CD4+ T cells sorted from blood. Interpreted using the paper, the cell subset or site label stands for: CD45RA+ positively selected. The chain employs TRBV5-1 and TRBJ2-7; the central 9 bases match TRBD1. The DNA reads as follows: TGCGCCAGCAGCTTGACAGGGGGCTACTACGAGCAGTACTTC. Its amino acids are CASSLTGGYYEQYF.